This T cell receptor (beta chain) was observed in a study of cytomegalovirus exposure and HLA in healthy donors. Every donor was a healthy person donating bone marrow. CDR3 size: 14 residues. Trimming cost V 8 bases and J 3 bases; bases outside gene matches: 4. The germline V gene encodes CDR1 SGHAT and CDR2 FQNNGV. Researchers ran the PCR with 60 Vbeta and 13 Jbeta primers. Some clones are missing from TCRdb's copy, which holds only in-frame ones; the method was immunoSEQ multiplex PCR. In the table there are 150,000 to 200,000 clones, about two thirds of which are singletons. This receptor was obtained from a man aged 25-45 years in good health and CMV-seropositive. The sample consisted of PBMCs. The rearrangement uses TRBV11-2 and TRBJ1-5, with 10 bases that match TRBD1. CDR3 DNA sequence: TGTGCCAGCGGGACAGGGGCCTTCAATCAGCCCCAGCATTTT. Protein: CASGTGAFNQPQHF.